This T cell receptor (beta chain) was sequenced during a study of identifying expanded T cells in peripheral blood. Study-level points and caveats: Two-week clone count variance significantly increased as total template count grew.

Libraries were prepared by immunoSEQ multiplex PCR; TCRdb keeps only in-frame clonotypes and omits some of them. The sample includes 120,000 or so clones, roughly 84% seen only once; the top ten take approximately 3%. Healthy donors had no documented immune events, such as infections, while sampled. A single count supports this clone. Its antigen remains unidentified. The CDR3 length is 16 residues. Germline CDR1 SGHAT, CDR2 FQNNGV. Trimming stripped 7 bases from V and 0 bases from J, with 19 bases between. The receptor comes from a person between 18 and 70 years old in good health. The sequenced sample was blood. The chain has TRBV11-2 and TRBJ2-7, with D possibly matching TRBD1 (6 bases). As DNA, the CDR3 is TGTGCCAGCACCGTAACCGACAGGCCCAGCTCCTACGAGCAGTACTTC. Its protein product is CASTVTDRPSSYEQYF.